Listed below are T cell receptor beta chains from one sample, sequenced in a study of T cells after yellow fever vaccination. In TCRdb, the 5' RACE reads were re-called with MiXCR into one record per CDR3 protein. The sample lists about 69,000 distinct CDR3 sequences; around 5% were seen once. The specimen was CD4+ T cells sorted from PBMCs, collected approximately 16 days after the first yellow fever vaccination. The receptors derive from a man younger than 35 who received the YFV17D yellow fever vaccine. Each CDR3 is given with its conserved first and last residue. The D gene is left open where the match is weak. The size of a clone is reported for some rows only, either as once, few or many, or as a class for expanded clones.

>15|-|many|TRBJ1-3|TRBV3-1
CASSPHGADGNTIYF
TGTGCCAGCAGCCCCCACGGTGCGGATGGAAACACCATATATTTT
>15|-|many|TRBJ2-5|TRBV5-1
CASSRTRASGETQYF
TGCGCCAGCAGCCGGACCAGGGCGAGTGGAGAGACCCAGTACTTC
>13|-|many|TRBJ1-5|TRBV3-1
CASSQDRSQPQHF
TGTGCCAGCAGCCAAGATAGGAGTCAGCCCCAGCATTTT
>12|-|many|TRBJ1-2|TRBV20-1
CSALAGGKGYTF
TGCAGTGCTCTGGCAGGAGGGAAGGGCTACACCTTC
>17|-|many|TRBJ2-1|TRBV5-1
CASSPYGRGGSNNEQFF
TGCGCCAGCAGCCCGTACGGGCGGGGAGGCTCCAACAATGAGCAGTTCTTC
>14|-|many|TRBJ2-7|TRBV27
CASSYTFSSYEQYF
TGTGCCAGCAGTTATACTTTTAGCTCCTACGAGCAGTACTTC
>14|-|many|TRBJ2-1|TRBV7-2
CASSLPYLKIEQFF
TGTGCCAGCAGCTTACCGTATCTGAAAATTGAGCAGTTCTTC
>16|-|many|TRBJ1-2|TRBV20-1
CSAIAGGGWEAYGYTF
TGCAGTGCTATCGCCGGGGGAGGCTGGGAAGCCTATGGCTACACCTTC
>15|-|-|TRBJ1-4|TRBV30
CAWRDQGMANEKLFF
TGTGCCTGGAGAGACCAGGGGATGGCTAATGAAAAACTGTTTTTT
>14|-|once|TRBJ2-5|TRBV5-5
CASSLGILGETQYF
TGTGCCAGCAGCCTTGGCATCCTGGGCGAGACCCAGTACTTC
>18|-|-|TRBJ1-5|TRBV7-2
CASSLGGMPFGGNQPQHF
TGTGCCAGCAGCTTAGGTGGGATGCCCTTCGGTGGCAATCAGCCCCAGCATTTT
>13|-|many|TRBJ1-2|TRBV7-8
CASSLAASPSCTF
TGTGCCAGCAGCTTAGCGGCAAGCCCTTCGTGCACCTTC
>14|-|many|TRBJ1-1|TRBV7-2
CASSRPPGTTEAFF
TGTGCCAGCAGCCGTCCCCCCGGGACCACTGAAGCTTTCTTT